The 17 T cell receptor beta chains listed next were all sequenced from one sample in a study of T cell responses to AZD1222 COVID-19 vaccine. Assay: immunoSEQ multiplex PCR; the TCRdb copy retains only in-frame clones and omits some. The repertoire has 45,000 to 65,000 clones, approximately 89% of them found once; the top ten carry about 15%. The sequencing used peripheral blood, collected on day 0 of AZD1222 vaccination. All receptors come from an adult in good health.

This clone was recorded once. This chain joins TRBV7-2 and TRBJ2-7; no clear D. The germline V gene has CDR1 SGHTA and CDR2 FQGNSA. Deletions cut 5 bases from V and 2 bases from J, with 13 bases between. This CDR3 contains 14 residues. The CDR3 sequence: CASSPPLVPYEQYF. For the CDR3, the DNA is TGTGCCAGCAGCCCCCCCCTAGTTCCCTACGAGCAGTACTTC. The full variable domain, in which reference TRBV7-2 and TRBJ2-7 provide the parts outside the CDR3, is GAGVSQSPSNKVTEKGKDVELRCDPISGHTALYWYRQSLGQGLEFLIYFQGNSAPDKSGLPSDRFSAERTGGSVSTLTIQRTQQEDSAVYLCASSPPLVPYEQYFGPGTRLTVT.

A single count supports this clone. The genes are TRBV6-6 and TRBJ1-2; D not resolved. The V gene lost 6 bases and the J gene lost 2 bases, with 13 bases spanning the gap. Germline loops: CDR1 MNHNY, CDR2 SVGAGI (reference sequence). This CDR3 contains 14 residues. The CDR3 DNA is TGTGCCAGCAGGGCAGACGGACTAAACTATGGCTACACCTTC. Translation gives CASRADGLNYGYTF.

The chain recombines TRBV5-6 with TRBJ2-7, with D possibly being TRBD2 (6 bases). V gave up 3 bases and J gave up 3 bases, with 13 bases separating them. The germline V gene has CDR1 SGHDT and CDR2 YYEEEE. CDR3 length: 14 amino acids. CDR3 sequence (DNA): TGTGCCAGCAGCTCGGGACTTCGGAGCTACGAGCAGTACTTC. The encoded protein is CASSSGLRSYEQYF.

The chain couples TRBV4-1 to TRBJ1-1; D is undetermined. There are 15 residues in the CDR3. CDR1 is MGHRA, CDR2 YSYEKL, per germline. V was pared by 2 bases and J by 7 bases, with 17 bases between. CDR3 loop: CASSQREAGIGEAFF. The CDR3 DNA follows: TGCGCCAGCAGCCAAAGGGAGGCGGGGATCGGTGAAGCTTTCTTT.

V and J are TRBV12-3 or TRBV12-4 and TRBJ2-1; perhaps TRBD1 as D (6 bases). The CDR3 is 13 amino acids. The ends were cut back, 3 bases at V and 9 bases at J, with 12 bases in the middle. The CDR3 sequence is CASSLRGNSEQFF. The DNA of the CDR3 is TGTGCCAGCAGTTTGAGGGGGAATAGTGAGCAGTTCTTC.

The chain joins TRBV28 to TRBJ1-2; D not resolved. The V gene lost 2 bases and the J gene lost 7 bases, with 20 bases spanning the gap. CDR3 length: 16 residues. Germline loops: CDR1 MDHEN, CDR2 SYDVKM. CDR3 residues: CASSLILVYGESGYTF. The CDR3, as DNA: TGTGCCAGCAGTTTAATTCTAGTGTACGGGGAAAGTGGCTACACCTTC.

This rearrangement joins TRBV9 to TRBJ2-1, with 8 bases matching TRBD2. Germline V gene lookup returns CDR1 SGDLS and CDR2 YYNGEE. With 7 bases clipped from V and 5 bases from J, the junction kept 5 bases outside the gene matches. The CDR3 consists of 13 residues. The CDR3 nucleotides read TGTGCCAGCTCCGGGACTAGTAACAATGAGCAGTTCTTC. As protein: CASSGTSNNEQFF.

V and J are TRBV18 and TRBJ2-1; TRBD2 might be the D (5 bases). The ends were cut back, 5 bases at V and 4 bases at J, with 15 bases in the middle. Germline V gene data show CDR1 as KGHSH and CDR2 as LQKENI. This CDR3 is built from 15 residues. This chain's CDR3 is CASSRDRDEYNEQFF. CDR3 bases: TGTGCCAGCTCAAGAGACCGGGATGAGTACAATGAGCAGTTCTTC.

The gene calls are TRBV10-2 and TRBJ1-5; maybe TRBD1 (6 bases). Trimming took 4 bases from V and 5 from J, leaving 18 bases between them. The germline V gene has CDR1 WSHSY and CDR2 SAAADI. This CDR3 contains 16 residues. CDR3 residues: CASSVDSSTGHQPQHF. Here the CDR3 DNA reads TGCGCCAGCAGTGTGGACAGTTCTACCGGTCATCAGCCCCAGCATTTT.

This sequence joins TRBV5-1 and TRBJ2-7, with 10 bases that match TRBD1. The trim removed 2 bases at V and 5 bases at J, leaving 4 bases unmatched. Germline-derived CDR1 and CDR2 are SGHRS and YFSETQ. The CDR3 spans 14 residues. CDR3 in DNA: TGCGCCAGCAGCTTAGGACAGGGGGTCGACGAGCAGTACTTC. This encodes CASSLGQGVDEQYF.

The V call is TRBV30, the J call TRBJ2-1; 11 nucleotides match TRBD2. Trimming took 0 bases from V and 7 from J; bases not matched to a gene: 8. The CDR3 has 16 amino acids. Germline-derived CDR1 and CDR2 are GTSNPN and SVGIG (reference sequence). CDR3 sequence: CAWSVGLAGGQNEQFF. The CDR3 nucleotides read TGTGCCTGGAGTGTTGGGCTAGCGGGAGGACAAAATGAGCAGTTCTTC.

Note on this clone: One junction end does not reproduce the germline sequence, and a read error may be involved. The chain has TRBV19 and TRBJ1-2; TRBD1 is a possible D gene (6 bases). The CDR3 runs to 14 residues. Germline lookup yields CDR1 LNHDA and CDR2 SQIVND (reference sequence). The CDR3 is CASKLKGGNDGYTF. CDR3 nucleotide sequence: TGTGCCAGTAAGCTAAAAGGGGGTAACGATGGCTACACCTTC.

The CDR3 bases are TGTGCCAGCAATAAAGGCGGCTGGGGCCGGGAGACCCAGTACTTC. It translates to CASNKGGWGRETQYF. V usage is TRBV5-6 and J usage is TRBJ2-5, with D perhaps TRBD1 (5 bases). The CDR3 contains 15 residues. Germline assignment: CDR1 SGHDT and CDR2 YYEEEE. Trimming cost V 6 bases and J 5 bases, with 20 bases left between them.

The rearrangement joins TRBV30 to TRBJ2-7; D call uncertain. The CDR3 is 12 residues long. The germline gives CDR1 GTSNPN, CDR2 SVGIG (reference sequence). Trimming stripped 4 bases from V and 0 bases from J, with 7 bases between. CDR3 region: CAWTRSSYEQYF. The CDR3 DNA follows: TGTGCCTGGACACGGTCCTCCTACGAGCAGTACTTC.

This chain links TRBV12-5 with TRBJ2-3; TRBD2 aligns across 9 bases. The CDR3 loop spans 18 amino acids. Germline V CDR1 and CDR2: LGHNT, FRNRAP. J was trimmed by 1 base and V by 4 bases; bases with no gene match: 12. This chain's CDR3 is CASGSYPGTSPGTDTQYF. The CDR3, as DNA: TGTGCTAGTGGTTCTTATCCCGGGACTAGCCCCGGCACAGATACGCAGTATTTT. Looking up the rest from reference TRBV12-5 and TRBJ2-3 gives the full variable domain: DARVTQTPRHKVTEMGQEVTMRCQPILGHNTVFWYRQTMMQGLELLAYFRNRAPLDDSGMPKDRFSAEMPDATLATLKIQPSEPRDSAVYFCASGSYPGTSPGTDTQYFGPGTRLTVL.

This chain connects TRBV7-9 to TRBJ2-1; D might be TRBD1 (5 bases). Germline-derived CDR1 and CDR2 are SEHNR and FQNEAQ (reference sequence). The CDR3 is 14 residues long. Trimming cost V 1 base and J 5 bases, with 9 bases left between them. In DNA form, the CDR3 reads TGTGCCAGCAGCTTAGTGGACAATCACAATGAGCAGTTCTTC. This encodes CASSLVDNHNEQFF.

This clone came up a few times. The J gene is TRBJ1-1, the V gene TRBV6-6; no reliable D call. Germline-derived CDR1 and CDR2 are MNHNY and SVGAGI (reference sequence). CDR3 size: 14 residues. Trimming removed 6 bases at V and 6 bases at J, with 17 bases between. This chain's CDR3 is CASRTESRSAEAFF. The CDR3 DNA follows: TGTGCCAGCAGGACTGAATCGCGGTCGGCTGAAGCTTTCTTT.